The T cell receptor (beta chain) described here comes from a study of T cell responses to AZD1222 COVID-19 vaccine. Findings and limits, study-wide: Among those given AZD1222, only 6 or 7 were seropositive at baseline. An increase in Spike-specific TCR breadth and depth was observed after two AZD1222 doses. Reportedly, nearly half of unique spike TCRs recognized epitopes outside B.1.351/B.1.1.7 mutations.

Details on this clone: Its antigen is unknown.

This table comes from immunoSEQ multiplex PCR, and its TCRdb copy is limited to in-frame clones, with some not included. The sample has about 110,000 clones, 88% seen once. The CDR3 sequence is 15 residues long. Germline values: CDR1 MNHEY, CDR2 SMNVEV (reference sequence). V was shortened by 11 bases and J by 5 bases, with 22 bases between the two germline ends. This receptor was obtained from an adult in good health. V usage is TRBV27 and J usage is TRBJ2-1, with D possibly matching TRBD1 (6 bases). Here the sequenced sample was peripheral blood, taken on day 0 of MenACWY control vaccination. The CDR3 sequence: CAVRRGRGGHNEQFF. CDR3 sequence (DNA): TGTGCCGTCAGACGGGGTCGAGGGGGACACAATGAGCAGTTCTTC.